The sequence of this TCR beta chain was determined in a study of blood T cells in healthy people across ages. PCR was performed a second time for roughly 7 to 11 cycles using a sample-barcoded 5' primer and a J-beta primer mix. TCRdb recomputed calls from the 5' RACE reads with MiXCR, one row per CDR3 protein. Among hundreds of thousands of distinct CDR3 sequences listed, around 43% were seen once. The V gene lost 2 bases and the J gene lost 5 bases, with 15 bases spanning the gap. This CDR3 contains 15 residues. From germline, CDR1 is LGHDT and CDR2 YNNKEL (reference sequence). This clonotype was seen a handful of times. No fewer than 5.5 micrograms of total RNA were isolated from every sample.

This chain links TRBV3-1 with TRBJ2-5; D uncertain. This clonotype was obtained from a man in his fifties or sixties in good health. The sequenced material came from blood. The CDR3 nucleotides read TGTGCCAGCAGCCAAAATGCATGGGTACGGGAGACCCAGTACTTC. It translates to CASSQNAWVRETQYF.